This T cell receptor (beta chain) was profiled in a study of radiotherapy plus CTLA-4 blockade in lung cancer. In the study overall: Around 18% of enrolled patients responded objectively, and about 31% had disease control.

Focal radiation with ipilimumab CTLA-4 blockade was given to patients with chemo-refractory metastatic non-small-cell lung cancer. About this clone itself: Its antigen is not known.

Using immunoSEQ multiplex PCR, the repertoire was profiled, and TCRdb retains in-frame clones only, with some absent. The data hold 55,000 to 65,000 clones, with 77% observed a single time. V was trimmed by 5 bases and J by 2 bases, leaving 13 bases between them. The germline V gene has CDR1 SGHAT and CDR2 FQNNGV. The CDR3 consists of 16 residues. Overall study results and limits: Radiotherapy plus ipilimumab was followed by expansion in blood of tumor-derived TCR clones. Response, reportedly, was best predicted by interferon-beta along with early blood T cell clone dynamics.

J is TRBJ2-6 and V is TRBV11-2; D possibly uses TRBD1 or TRBD2 (6 bases each). This material consisted of peripheral blood, taken from a patient treated with radiotherapy plus ipilimumab. The sequence was obtained from a human donor with non-small cell lung cancer who had a partial response to radiotherapy plus ipilimumab. The CDR3 sequence is CASSVGGLPGANVLTF. CDR3 DNA: TGTGCCAGCAGCGTAGGGGGACTCCCTGGGGCCAACGTCCTGACTTTC.